This T cell receptor (beta chain) is drawn from a study of T cell responses to AZD1222 COVID-19 vaccine. The assay was immunoSEQ multiplex PCR, and TCRdb's table has in-frame clones only and misses some. The sample lists more than 150,000 clones; around 94% were seen once. V was trimmed by 7 bases and J by 6 bases, leaving 19 bases between them. Per the germline V gene, CDR1 is MNHEY and CDR2 is SMNVEV (reference sequence). CDR3 length: 14 amino acids. This clonotype was sampled from an adult who received the AZD1222 COVID-19 vaccine. The sequencing used peripheral blood, collected 28 days after the second AZD1222 dose. The rearrangement links TRBV27 to TRBJ2-7; possible D gene TRBD2, 7 bases. CDR3 protein: CASISWGGTGEQYF. The CDR3 DNA reads as TGTGCCAGCATCTCATGGGGGGGCACAGGCGAGCAGTACTTC.